A selection of T cell receptor beta chains follows, all from one sample in a study of Ad26.COV2.S vaccination and SARS-CoV-2 variants. Produced via immunoSEQ multiplex PCR; TCRdb's table is partial and in-frame only. The sample includes about 680,000 clones, more than 80% of them seen just once. The material was peripheral blood, obtained in a trial of Ad26.COV2.S vaccine versus placebo. These receptor sequences come from a person aged 18-65 years who received the Ad26.COV2.S COVID-19 vaccine or a placebo. Each CDR3 is given without its conserved first and last residue. The order of the fields is D gene, V gene, J gene, CDR3 protein. The D gene is left open where the match is weak.

D gene: TRBD2
V gene: TRBV24-1
J gene: TRBJ2-7
CDR3 protein: ATRYSLAGVRSFYEQY

D gene: TRBD1
V gene: TRBV7-9
J gene: TRBJ2-7
CDR3 protein: ASNEDRAYPGEQY

D gene: TRBD2
V gene: TRBV10-3
J gene: TRBJ2-3
CDR3 protein: AISLGLADSDTQY

D gene: TRBD2
V gene: TRBV19
J gene: TRBJ2-7
CDR3 protein: ASSPLAGSDYEQY

D gene: TRBD2
V gene: TRBV5-5
J gene: TRBJ2-5
CDR3 protein: ASSSWTSQETQY

D gene: -
V gene: TRBV9
J gene: TRBJ2-3
CDR3 protein: ASSVLAFTDTQY

D gene: TRBD1
V gene: TRBV7-9
J gene: TRBJ2-1
CDR3 protein: ASRIQGNSYNEQF

D gene: -
V gene: TRBV6-5
J gene: TRBJ1-1
CDR3 protein: ASSWPGATEAF

D gene: TRBD2
V gene: TRBV30
J gene: TRBJ2-1
CDR3 protein: AWRGLAGGSYNEQF

D gene: TRBD1
V gene: TRBV10-3
J gene: TRBJ2-7
CDR3 protein: AISEIRRDRGGEQY

D gene: -
V gene: TRBV10-3
J gene: TRBJ2-3
CDR3 protein: AILPFGAELGTDTQY

D gene: TRBD2
V gene: TRBV5-4
J gene: TRBJ2-1
CDR3 protein: ASSWTSGSNEQF

D gene: -
V gene: TRBV7-2
J gene: TRBJ2-7
CDR3 protein: ASSLGEQY

D gene: -
V gene: TRBV12-5
J gene: TRBJ2-2
CDR3 protein: ASGAGAGELF

D gene: TRBD1
V gene: TRBV7-2
J gene: TRBJ1-4
CDR3 protein: ASSPRPRTGQLF

D gene: -
V gene: TRBV18
J gene: TRBJ1-1
CDR3 protein: ASSPWSAYTEAF

D gene: TRBD1
V gene: TRBV13
J gene: TRBJ1-6
CDR3 protein: ASSPGQGQGGSPLH

D gene: -
V gene: TRBV2
J gene: TRBJ1-5
CDR3 protein: ASSKDSSNQPQH

D gene: -
V gene: TRBV19
J gene: TRBJ2-1
CDR3 protein: ASGEGALSYNEQF

D gene: TRBD1
V gene: TRBV18
J gene: TRBJ1-2
CDR3 protein: ASSPLTGTETYGYT

D gene: -
V gene: TRBV11-1
J gene: TRBJ1-1
CDR3 protein: ASSETSWKGTEAF

D gene: -
V gene: TRBV3-1/TRBV3-2
J gene: TRBJ1-6
CDR3 protein: ASSQTGVRNSPLH

D gene: -
V gene: TRBV10-3
J gene: TRBJ2-2
CDR3 protein: AIFDGNTGELF

D gene: TRBD2
V gene: TRBV27
J gene: TRBJ2-3
CDR3 protein: ASSLSRSSGRSDTQY

D gene: -
V gene: TRBV10-1
J gene: TRBJ2-3
CDR3 protein: ASSESGPSTDTQY

D gene: -
V gene: TRBV19
J gene: TRBJ2-3
CDR3 protein: ASSIGVAGHTDTQY

D gene: -
V gene: TRBV7-2
J gene: TRBJ1-1
CDR3 protein: ASSLVLGIEAF

D gene: -
V gene: TRBV6-5
J gene: TRBJ2-7
CDR3 protein: ASSYLWTRTYEQY

D gene: -
V gene: TRBV19
J gene: TRBJ1-5
CDR3 protein: ASRDRGRNQPQH

D gene: -
V gene: TRBV6-5
J gene: TRBJ1-1
CDR3 protein: ASSGDTEAF

D gene: -
V gene: TRBV7-9
J gene: TRBJ2-1
CDR3 protein: ASSSSVGRYNEQF

D gene: -
V gene: TRBV4-3
J gene: TRBJ2-2
CDR3 protein: ASSQGAGRTGELF

D gene: TRBD2
V gene: TRBV10-1
J gene: TRBJ2-1
CDR3 protein: ASSASGRIYNEQF

D gene: -
V gene: TRBV20-1
J gene: TRBJ1-2
CDR3 protein: SANHDYGYT

D gene: -
V gene: TRBV29-1
J gene: TRBJ2-7
CDR3 protein: SVGHRQKTYEQY

D gene: TRBD1
V gene: TRBV27
J gene: TRBJ1-2
CDR3 protein: ARIRDRGHYGYT

D gene: -
V gene: TRBV10-1
J gene: TRBJ2-1
CDR3 protein: ASSESGRNNEQF

D gene: TRBD1
V gene: TRBV6-5
J gene: TRBJ1-2
CDR3 protein: ASSDRGGEVDGYT

D gene: TRBD2
V gene: TRBV5-4
J gene: TRBJ2-5
CDR3 protein: ASSPTSAQETQY

D gene: TRBD1
V gene: TRBV16
J gene: TRBJ2-3
CDR3 protein: ASSLDRSPKRTDTQY

D gene: -
V gene: TRBV18
J gene: TRBJ2-5
CDR3 protein: ASSPLRGETQY

D gene: -
V gene: TRBV4-1
J gene: TRBJ1-1
CDR3 protein: ASSQDRKVPITEAF

D gene: TRBD2
V gene: TRBV18
J gene: TRBJ2-7
CDR3 protein: ASSQGLAGGKQY

D gene: TRBD1
V gene: TRBV20-1
J gene: TRBJ2-2
CDR3 protein: SASDARTGGFTGELF

D gene: -
V gene: TRBV9
J gene: TRBJ1-1
CDR3 protein: ASSAGDQGTEAF

D gene: -
V gene: TRBV9
J gene: TRBJ2-2
CDR3 protein: ASSVFRVGTGELF

D gene: -
V gene: TRBV7-9
J gene: TRBJ2-3
CDR3 protein: ASSSTPDTQY